These 32 T cell receptor beta chains were sequenced from one sample in a study of blood T cell repertoires in COVID-19. Sequencing was performed with immunoSEQ multiplex PCR; in TCRdb, only in-frame clones are kept and a portion is missing. The data contain more than 85,000 clones, 70% to 90% of them seen just once; the ten biggest clones take up roughly 4%. The source material was peripheral blood. These receptors were obtained from a man in his 60s with acute or convalescent COVID-19.

V usage is TRBV7-2 and J usage is TRBJ2-3; D is uncertain. The CDR3 spans 12 residues. Between the trimmed V and J ends, which lost 5 bases and 5 bases, there was a span of 8 bases. The germline V gene encodes CDR1 SGHTA and CDR2 FQGNSA. CDR3 amino acids: CASSRPGDTQYF. CDR3 bases: TGTGCCAGCAGCCGCCCAGGAGATACGCAGTATTTT.

The chain employs TRBV19 and TRBJ1-1; D perhaps matches TRBD1 (5 bases). V was shortened by 3 bases and J by 4 bases, with 12 bases between the two germline ends. From germline, CDR1 is LNHDA and CDR2 SQIVND (reference sequence). The CDR3 totals 14 residues. CDR3: CASSMMGGGTEAFF. Here the CDR3 DNA reads TGTGCCAGTAGTATGATGGGGGGGGGCACTGAAGCTTTCTTT. The whole variable domain, filled in from reference TRBV19 and TRBJ1-1, reads DGGITQSPKYLFRKEGQNVTLSCEQNLNHDAMYWYRQDPGQGLRLIYYSQIVNDFQKGDIAEGYSVSREKKESFPLTVTSAQKNPTAFYLCASSMMGGGTEAFFGQGTRLTVV.

V usage is TRBV18 and J usage is TRBJ2-3; D possibly corresponds to TRBD2 (5 bases). Germline values: CDR1 KGHSH, CDR2 LQKENI. V was shortened by 6 bases and J by 2 bases, with 15 bases between the two germline ends. The length of the CDR3 is 15 residues. CDR3 DNA sequence: TGTGCCAGCTCGCAATCGACTGGACTCACAGATACGCAGTATTTT. Translated, it gives CASSQSTGLTDTQYF.

This chain links TRBV18 with TRBJ1-1; D remains unclear. Germline values: CDR1 KGHSH, CDR2 LQKENI. The CDR3 spans 14 residues. Trimming pared 6 bases from V and 1 base from J, leaving 12 bases between. CDR3 loop: CASSPIGKNTEAFF. CDR3 nucleotides: TGTGCCAGCTCTCCCATCGGGAAGAACACTGAAGCTTTCTTT.

The rearrangement uses TRBV28 and TRBJ1-2; TRBD1 aligns across 8 bases. Germline lookup yields CDR1 MDHEN and CDR2 SYDVKM. J was trimmed by 4 bases and V by 4 bases; bases with no gene match: 5. CDR3 size: 14 residues. The CDR3 is CASSSGQDLYGYTF. The CDR3 bases are TGTGCCAGCAGTTCGGGACAGGACCTCTATGGCTACACCTTC.

The rearrangement joins TRBV15 to TRBJ2-7, with a possible D match to TRBD2 (5 bases). This CDR3 has 15 residues. Trimming removed 0 bases from V and 7 bases from J, with 16 bases in between. Germline V lookup: CDR1 LNHNV, CDR2 YYDKDF (reference sequence). CDR3 in DNA: TGTGCCACCAGCAGAGACATTGGAGAGACGGGAGAGCAGTACGTC. This codes for CATSRDIGETGEQYV.

The V and J genes are TRBV25-1 and TRBJ2-7, with TRBD2 as a possible D gene (7 bases). Germline V gives CDR1 MGHDK, CDR2 SYGVNS. This CDR3 is built from 13 residues. Trimming shortened V by 3 bases and J by 3 bases, and 9 bases separated the two germline ends. The DNA of the CDR3 is TGTGCCAGCAGTGACGGGGGGCGCTACGAGCAGTACTTC. Translated: CASSDGGRYEQYF.

This chain links TRBV30 with TRBJ1-2; D gene uncertain. Germline assignment: CDR1 GTSNPN and CDR2 SVGIG (reference sequence). Deletions cut 2 bases from V and 5 bases from J, with 15 bases between. The CDR3 sequence is 14 residues long. The CDR3 nucleotides read TGTGCCTGGAGTTCGGGATTCGGAGGTTATGGCTACACCTTC. It encodes CAWSSGFGGYGYTF.

This chain's CDR3 is CASSYSTDRGYEQYV. The CDR3 DNA is TGTGCCAGCAGTTACTCGACAGACAGGGGCTACGAGCAGTACGTC. This chain joins TRBV6-2 or TRBV6-3 and TRBJ2-7; the match to TRBD1 covers 8 bases. Germline values: CDR1 MNHEY, CDR2 SVGEGT. This CDR3 has 15 residues. Trimming took 0 bases from V and 3 from J; bases not matched to a gene: 4.

This clone was counted a single time. The chain combines TRBV6-5 with TRBJ1-4; TRBD1 might be the D (6 bases). The CDR3 extends over 14 amino acids. Germline V gives CDR1 MNHEY, CDR2 SVGAGI. V lost 0 bases and J 8 bases, leaving 10 bases between the germline ends. The CDR3 sequence: CASSYSGGREKLFF. Written as DNA, the CDR3 is TGTGCCAGCAGTTACTCCGGGGGGCGAGAAAAACTGTTTTTT.

The chain is built from TRBV19 and TRBJ2-7; 9 nucleotides align to TRBD1. Trimming removed 6 bases from V and 0 bases from J; junction bases left unmatched: 9. Per the germline V gene, CDR1 is LNHDA and CDR2 is SQIVND (reference sequence). The CDR3 runs to 16 residues. CDR3 sequence reads: CASSPGAGQGSYEQYF. CDR3 DNA sequence: TGTGCCAGTAGCCCGGGGGCGGGACAGGGCTCCTACGAGCAGTACTTC.

This clone was picked up a small number of times. This rearrangement joins TRBV23-1 to TRBJ2-3, with 16 nucleotides matching TRBD2. TRBV23-1 is treated as an ORF (open reading frame) with a function not yet certain. This CDR3 is 18 amino acids long. Trimming took 7 bases from V and 4 from J; bases not matched to a gene: 11. The CDR3 spells CASNPTGTSGRGADTQYF. CDR3 sequence (DNA): TGCGCCAGCAACCCCACCGGGACTAGCGGGAGGGGCGCAGATACGCAGTATTTT.

The CDR3 DNA sequence: TGTGCCAGCAGCTTGCCCGGGGGAGATACGCAGTATTTT. Its protein product is CASSLPGGDTQYF. This chain connects TRBV5-5 to TRBJ2-3, with a weak D call TRBD2 (6 bases). This CDR3 spans 13 amino acids. V lost 1 base to trimming and J lost 5 bases, with 8 bases between them. Per the germline V gene, CDR1 is SGHKS and CDR2 is YYEKEE (reference sequence).

The chain has TRBV5-1 and TRBJ1-1, with D unclear. Germline loops: CDR1 SGHRS, CDR2 YFSETQ. The CDR3 totals 14 residues. With 1 base removed from V and 4 bases from J, the gap between germline ends came to 11 bases. The CDR3 DNA sequence: TGCGCCAGCAGCTTGCTCGACTCCGGCACTGAAGCTTTCTTT. Its protein is CASSLLDSGTEAFF.

The DNA of the CDR3 is TGTGCCAGCAGTGACCAGGGAAGGCGTTCACCCCTCCACTTT. Protein: CASSDQGRRSPLHF. The rearrangement uses TRBV2 and TRBJ1-6; possible D gene TRBD1, 5 bases. Germline loops: CDR1 SNHLY, CDR2 FYNNEI. CDR3 size: 14 residues. V dropped 3 bases and J dropped 9 bases, with 12 bases sitting between them.

The chain links TRBV27 to TRBJ2-1; D may be TRBD1 (6 bases). This CDR3 spans 12 amino acids. V was shortened by 2 bases and J by 12 bases, with 11 bases between the two germline ends. CDR1 and CDR2 from the germline V gene are MNHEY and SMNVEV (reference sequence). CDR3 DNA: TGTGCCAGCAGTTTAGGCGGACAGACGCAGTTCTTC. Its protein is CASSLGGQTQFF.

The chain recombines TRBV15 with TRBJ2-7, with TRBD1 as a possible D gene (5 bases). Trimming cost V 0 bases and J 3 bases, with 15 bases left between them. The CDR3 has 16 amino acids. Germline CDR1 LNHNV, CDR2 YYDKDF (reference sequence). The CDR3 loop reads CATSRERAGIIYEQYF. In DNA, the CDR3 is TGTGCCACCAGCAGAGAAAGGGCAGGGATTATCTACGAGCAGTACTTC.

This clone was seen only once. The CDR3 is CASTGGGLEQFF. In DNA, the CDR3 is TGTGCCAGCACCGGGGGGGGCCTCGAGCAGTTCTTC. This chain links TRBV11-3 with TRBJ2-1; 8 positions match TRBD2. After removal of 7 bases from V and 10 bases from J, the junction contained 6 bases not matched to a gene. Germline CDR1 is SGHNT and CDR2 is YENEEA. The CDR3 consists of 12 residues.

CDR3 protein: CAAGEGARGKLFF. Written as DNA, the CDR3 is TGTGCCGCAGGAGAGGGCGCTCGGGGAAAACTGTTTTTT. The V gene is TRBV30, the J gene TRBJ1-4; the D is unclear. Trimming took 8 bases from V and 10 from J, leaving 20 bases between them. Germline lookup yields CDR1 GTSNPN and CDR2 SVGIG (reference sequence). This CDR3 is 13 amino acids long.

The chain combines TRBV28 with TRBJ1-2, with D possibly matching TRBD1 (5 bases). V shed 6 bases and J shed 4 bases, with 15 bases lying between them. The CDR3 totals 14 residues. Germline loops: CDR1 MDHEN, CDR2 SYDVKM. The CDR3 loop is CASRGDGGFYGYTF. The CDR3 nucleotides are TGTGCCAGCAGGGGCGACGGGGGTTTCTATGGCTACACCTTC.

V gene TRBV5-5 combines with J gene TRBJ1-5; no reliable D call. With 4 bases removed from V and 0 bases from J, the gap between germline ends came to 11 bases. Germline values: CDR1 SGHKS, CDR2 YYEKEE (reference sequence). This CDR3 has 15 amino acids. The CDR3 reads CASSAAGNSNQPQHF. DNA for the CDR3: TGTGCCAGCAGCGCCGCGGGGAATAGCAATCAGCCCCAGCATTTT.

The V call is TRBV5-4, the J call TRBJ2-5; 7 bases are a match to TRBD1. The germline V gene has CDR1 SGHNT and CDR2 YYREEE (reference sequence). The CDR3 has 14 residues. J lost 1 base, V lost 4 bases, and 4 bases had no gene match. CDR3 amino acids: CASSPGQTQETQYF. CDR3 DNA sequence: TGTGCCAGCAGCCCGGGACAGACCCAAGAGACCCAGTACTTC. Drawing the rest from reference TRBV5-4 and TRBJ2-5, the complete variable domain is ETGVTQSPTHLIKTRGQQVTLRCSSQSGHNTVSWYQQALGQGPQFIFQYYREEENGRGNFPPRFSGLQFPNYSSELNVNALELDDSALYLCASSPGQTQETQYFGPGTRLLVL.

The V and J genes are TRBV4-1 and TRBJ2-3, with TRBD2 matching 7 bases. CDR3 length: 16 amino acids. Germline V lookup: CDR1 MGHRA, CDR2 YSYEKL. V lost 3 bases, J lost 3 bases, and 9 bases stayed unmatched. DNA of the CDR3: TGCGCCAGCAGCCACCCCATGTCTAGCGGAACAGATACGCAGTATTTT. Its protein is CASSHPMSSGTDTQYF.

The rearrangement links TRBV9 to TRBJ2-2; D is uncertain. Between the trimmed V and J ends, which lost 0 bases and 0 bases, there was a span of 6 bases. The V gene's germline CDR1 is SGDLS and CDR2 YYNGEE. CDR3 length: 15 residues. CDR3 loop: CASSVGHSNTGELFF. CDR3 in DNA: TGTGCCAGCAGCGTAGGACACTCGAACACCGGGGAGCTGTTTTTT.

This chain joins TRBV2 and TRBJ1-2, with no clear D. Germline V gene sequence: CDR1 SNHLY, CDR2 FYNNEI. Trimming stripped 2 bases from V and 8 bases from J, with 12 bases between. The CDR3 consists of 13 residues. CDR3 loop: CASSEKTVGGYTF. CDR3 bases: TGTGCCAGCAGTGAAAAAACCGTCGGGGGCTACACCTTC. Based on the CDR3 plus reference TRBV2 and TRBJ1-2, the full variable domain is EPEVTQTPSHQVTQMGQEVILRCVPISNHLYFYWYRQILGQKVEFLVSFYNNEISEKSEIFDDQFSVERPDGSNFTLKIRSTKLEDSAMYFCASSEKTVGGYTFGSGTRLTVV.

The chain joins TRBV7-2 to TRBJ2-1, with D maybe TRBD2 (6 bases). This CDR3 comprises 13 residues. Germline CDR1 SGHTA, CDR2 FQGNSA. Trimming pared 0 bases from V and 7 bases from J, leaving 7 bases between. The CDR3 is CASSLAGRNEQFF. The CDR3 coding sequence is TGTGCCAGCAGCTTAGCAGGGAGGAATGAGCAGTTCTTC.

V gene TRBV5-4 combines with J gene TRBJ2-1; 9 nucleotides match TRBD2. Germline CDR1 and CDR2: SGHNT and YYREEE (reference sequence). V gave up 1 base and J gave up 5 bases; unmatched junction bases: 7. The CDR3 runs 16 residues. The CDR3 DNA is TGTGCCAGCAGCTTGAATAGCGGGAGAATCAACAATGAGCAGTTCTTC. Translated, it gives CASSLNSGRINNEQFF.

This clone was counted a single time. V is TRBV5-1 and J is TRBJ1-6, with 8 bases identical to TRBD1. Germline-derived CDR1 and CDR2 are SGHRS and YFSETQ. V lost 4 bases to trimming and J lost 9 bases; unmatched junction nucleotides: 6. The CDR3 is made up of 14 amino acids. DNA of the CDR3: TGCGCCAGCAGCAGAGGACAGGGTAGTTCACCCCTCCACTTT. This sequence encodes CASSRGQGSSPLHF.

This clone was observed once. The V gene is TRBV19, the J gene TRBJ1-5; D remains ambiguous. The CDR3 covers 14 residues. V lost 0 bases and J 2 bases, leaving 5 bases between the germline ends. Germline loops: CDR1 LNHDA, CDR2 SQIVND (reference sequence). The CDR3 spells CASSIEVGNQPQHF. The CDR3 DNA reads as TGTGCCAGTAGTATAGAAGTAGGCAATCAGCCCCAGCATTTT.

The genes are TRBV6-5 and TRBJ1-5, with a possible D match to TRBD1 (6 bases). V lost 6 bases and J lost 0, with 12 bases in between. Germline V gives CDR1 MNHEY, CDR2 SVGAGI. CDR3 size: 15 residues. The CDR3 nucleotides read TGTGCCAGCAGACCCGGACAGATTAGCAATCAGCCCCAGCATTTT. Translating it yields CASRPGQISNQPQHF.

This clone has ten or more counts. This chain joins TRBV2 and TRBJ2-1; 9 bases are a match to TRBD2. The CDR3 is made up of 14 amino acids. The J segment lost 6 bases and the V segment lost 11 bases, leaving 11 bases of the junction unmatched. CDR1 is SNHLY and CDR2 is FYNNEI in the germline V gene. The CDR3 region is CAGGRAGGPNEQFF. CDR3 DNA: TGTGCCGGCGGGCGAGCGGGAGGACCCAATGAGCAGTTCTTC.

The chain combines TRBV29-1 with TRBJ2-3; TRBD1 agrees at 8 bases. Germline V gene data show CDR1 as SQVTM and CDR2 as ANQGSEA. Losses at the gene ends were 6 bases for V and 1 base for J; bases not matched to a gene: 6. CDR3 length equals 14 residues. This chain's CDR3 is CSVAQGAGTDTQYF. The CDR3 DNA follows: TGCAGCGTAGCGCAGGGGGCCGGCACAGATACGCAGTATTTT.